The clone carrying this T cell receptor (beta chain) has only a few counts. What it recognizes is unknown. These data are taken from a study of cytomegalovirus exposure and HLA in healthy donors. Donors likely had unrecorded immune exposures despite being nominally healthy when sampled. There are 17 residues in the CDR3. Trimming removed 0 bases from V and 7 bases from J, with 21 bases in between. Germline lookup yields CDR1 MNHEY and CDR2 SMNVEV (reference sequence). PCR amplification relied on 60 Vbeta primers (plus 13 Jbeta primers). The repertoire was sequenced with immunoSEQ multiplex PCR; TCRdb's copy has only in-frame clones and lacks some. The data hold 100,000 to 150,000 clones, with roughly 82% observed a single time. The study's findings and limits: Per a prior analysis, the majority of TCR beta V segments were productive roughly 90% or roughly 30% of the time.

The V and J genes are TRBV27 and TRBJ1-2; D gene unclear. The clonotype originates from a male donor in good health and CMV-seropositive. Sequenced: PBMCs. DNA of the CDR3: TGTGCCAGCAGTTTATCGGTGGAGCCCCGGCTGCAATCTGGCTACACCTTC. It encodes CASSLSVEPRLQSGYTF.